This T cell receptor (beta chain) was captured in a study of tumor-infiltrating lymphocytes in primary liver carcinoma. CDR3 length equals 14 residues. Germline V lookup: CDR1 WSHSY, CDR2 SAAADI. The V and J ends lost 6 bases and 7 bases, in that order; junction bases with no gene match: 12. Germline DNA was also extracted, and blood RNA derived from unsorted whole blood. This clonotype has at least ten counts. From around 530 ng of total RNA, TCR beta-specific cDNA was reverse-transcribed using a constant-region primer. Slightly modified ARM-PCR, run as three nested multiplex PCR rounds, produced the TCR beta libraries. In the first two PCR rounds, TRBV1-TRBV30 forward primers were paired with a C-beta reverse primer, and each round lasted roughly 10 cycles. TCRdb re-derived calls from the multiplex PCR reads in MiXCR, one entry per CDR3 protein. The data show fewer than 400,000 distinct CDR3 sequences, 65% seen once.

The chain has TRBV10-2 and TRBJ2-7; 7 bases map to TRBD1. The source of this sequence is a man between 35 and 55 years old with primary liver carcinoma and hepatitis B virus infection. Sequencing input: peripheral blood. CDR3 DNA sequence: TGCGCCAGCAGCCCCTCAAGGACAGGAGGAGAGCAGTACTTC. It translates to CASSPSRTGGEQYF.